Listed below are T cell receptor beta chains from one sample, sequenced in a study of human T cells and chemical hapten exposure. TCRdb fed the 5' RACE reads into MiXCR, producing one record per CDR3 protein. The table lists about 81,000 distinct CDR3 sequences, approximately 7.7% of them singletons, with approximately 2.3% in the top ten. The receptors come from a male donor in good health. CDR3s include the opening cysteine and the closing phenylalanine or tryptophan. Fields, in order: V gene, clone size, J gene, D gene, CDR3 protein, CDR3 DNA. The D gene is left open where the match is weak. Size is omitted from some rows. Given values are once, few, many or a class for expanded clones.

V: TRBV12-3/TRBV12-4; size: few; J: TRBJ2-5; D: TRBD2; CDR3: CASTRGSGGFQETQYF; DNA: TGTGCCAGCACCCGAGGGAGCGGGGGGTTCCAAGAGACCCAGTACTTC
V: TRBV11-2; size: NA; J: TRBJ1-1; D: NA; CDR3: CASSLVSPSTEAFF; DNA: TGTGCCAGCAGCTTAGTATCTCCTAGCACTGAAGCTTTCTTT
V: TRBV18; size: many; J: TRBJ2-3; D: NA; CDR3: CASSPGVADTQYF; DNA: TGTGCCAGCTCACCCGGAGTTGCAGATACGCAGTATTTT
V: TRBV4-3; size: many; J: TRBJ2-2; D: NA; CDR3: CASSQLAGPGELFF; DNA: TGCGCCAGCAGCCAGCTGGCAGGGCCCGGGGAGCTGTTTTTT
V: TRBV12-3/TRBV12-4; size: few; J: TRBJ1-5; D: NA; CDR3: CASSPGRLSNQPQHF; DNA: TGTGCCAGCAGCCCCGGGCGATTAAGCAATCAGCCCCAGCATTTT
V: TRBV27; size: many; J: TRBJ2-3; D: TRBD2; CDR3: CASRSGSSADTQYF; DNA: TGTGCCAGCAGAAGCGGGAGTAGTGCAGATACGCAGTATTTT
V: TRBV10-3; size: NA; J: TRBJ2-7; D: TRBD1; CDR3: CAISNPGTGGGYEQYF; DNA: TGTGCCATCAGTAACCCCGGGACAGGGGGCGGGTACGAGCAGTACTTC
V: TRBV20-1; size: NA; J: TRBJ2-3; D: TRBD2; CDR3: CSALTSGRSNTQYF; DNA: TGCAGTGCACTGACTAGCGGGAGATCAAATACGCAGTATTTT
V: TRBV19; size: few; J: TRBJ1-1; D: TRBD1; CDR3: CASSAPGTGLPEAFF; DNA: TGTGCCAGTAGTGCACCCGGGACAGGGTTACCTGAAGCTTTCTTT
V: TRBV4-3; size: NA; J: TRBJ1-2; D: NA; CDR3: CASSQDITGLGGYTF; DNA: TGCGCCAGCAGCCAAGATATAACAGGCCTGGGCGGCTACACCTTC
V: TRBV12-3/TRBV12-4; size: NA; J: TRBJ2-3; D: TRBD1; CDR3: CASRFRQGADTQYF; DNA: TGTGCCAGCAGATTCCGACAGGGGGCAGATACGCAGTATTTT
V: TRBV24-1; size: NA; J: TRBJ1-2; D: NA; CDR3: CATSDTGYGYTF; DNA: TGTGCCACCAGTGACACTGGGTACGGCTACACCTTC
V: TRBV3-1; size: few; J: TRBJ2-1; D: NA; CDR3: CASSQGLGEQFF; DNA: TGTGCCAGCAGCCAAGGACTGGGTGAGCAGTTCTTC
V: TRBV13; size: NA; J: TRBJ1-2; D: NA; CDR3: CASSLAQPYGYTF; DNA: TGTGCCAGCAGCTTAGCACAGCCCTATGGCTACACCTTC
V: TRBV5-1; size: NA; J: TRBJ1-2; D: NA; CDR3: CASSLSDGNYGYTF; DNA: TGCGCCAGCAGCTTGTCGGACGGTAACTATGGCTACACCTTC
V: TRBV29-1; size: NA; J: TRBJ2-5; D: NA; CDR3: CSVQGGEGGITQETQYF; DNA: TGCAGCGTTCAAGGAGGAGAAGGCGGGATAACTCAAGAGACCCAGTACTTC
V: TRBV7-9; size: many; J: TRBJ2-1; D: NA; CDR3: CASSPISSYNEQFF; DNA: TGTGCCAGCAGCCCGATCAGCTCCTACAATGAGCAGTTCTTC
V: TRBV12-3/TRBV12-4; size: many; J: TRBJ2-7; D: TRBD1; CDR3: CASSPTGDDEQYF; DNA: TGTGCCAGCAGTCCTACAGGGGACGACGAGCAGTACTTC
V: TRBV7-9; size: few; J: TRBJ1-6; D: NA; CDR3: CASSGRAASNSPLHF; DNA: TGTGCCAGCAGTGGAAGGGCAGCCTCTAATTCACCCCTCCACTTT
V: TRBV4-2; size: few; J: TRBJ2-5; D: NA; CDR3: CASSQGFPLGEGETQYF; DNA: TGTGCCAGCAGCCAAGGGTTCCCCTTAGGGGAAGGGGAGACCCAGTACTTC
V: TRBV28; size: NA; J: TRBJ2-1; D: TRBD1; CDR3: CASSLAGGNEQFF; DNA: TGTGCCAGCAGTTTAGCAGGGGGTAATGAGCAGTTCTTC
V: TRBV6-1; size: many; J: TRBJ2-7; D: NA; CDR3: CASSEGGVYEQYF; DNA: TGTGCCAGCAGTGAAGGGGGCGTCTACGAGCAGTACTTC
V: TRBV5-1; size: many; J: TRBJ2-7; D: NA; CDR3: CASSSGQIEQYF; DNA: TGCGCCAGCAGCTCAGGACAGATCGAGCAGTACTTC
V: TRBV7-2; size: NA; J: TRBJ2-7; D: NA; CDR3: CASSFDSSSYEQYF; DNA: TGTGCCAGCAGCTTTGATTCCAGCTCCTACGAGCAGTACTTC
V: TRBV29-1; size: many; J: TRBJ2-5; D: NA; CDR3: CSVDGQYQETQYF; DNA: TGCAGCGTTGATGGACAGTATCAAGAGACCCAGTACTTC
V: TRBV11-2; size: many; J: TRBJ1-5; D: NA; CDR3: CASSIPGQPQHF; DNA: TGTGCCAGCAGCATTCCTGGGCAGCCCCAGCATTTT
V: TRBV7-9; size: few; J: TRBJ1-2; D: TRBD1; CDR3: CASSPRTGVGYGYTF; DNA: TGTGCCAGCAGCCCCCGGACAGGGGTCGGGTATGGCTACACCTTC
V: TRBV12-3/TRBV12-4; size: NA; J: TRBJ2-7; D: NA; CDR3: CASSLGGSVSYEQYF; DNA: TGTGCCAGCAGTTTAGGAGGTTCCGTCTCCTACGAGCAGTACTTC